These 5 T cell receptor beta chains were sequenced from one sample in a study of T cell repertoires in cytomegalovirus infection. TCRdb fed the reads into MiXCR, producing one record per CDR3 protein. The sample carries nearly 450,000 distinct CDR3 sequences, approximately 30% recorded once. What was sequenced was PBMCs. The source of these receptors is a human donor in good health (CMV status not recorded). Some clones in this sample may be carry-over from other donors' samples.

This clonotype was picked up a small number of times. The V and J genes are TRBV7-9 and TRBJ2-1; D remains ambiguous. The germline V gene has CDR1 SEHNR and CDR2 FQNEAQ (reference sequence). CDR3 size: 15 residues. Trimming took 1 base from V and 8 from J, leaving 15 bases between them. The CDR3 DNA reads TGTGCCAGCAGCTTAGTTCCATCGGGTAGGGATGAGCAGTTCTTC. This gives the protein CASSLVPSGRDEQFF.

This clonotype appeared a single time. The CDR3 sequence: CASSLSGGAHEQYF. CDR3 coding DNA: TGCGCCAGCAGCTTGAGCGGGGGGGCCCACGAGCAGTACTTC. V gene TRBV5-1 combines with J gene TRBJ2-7; 10 nucleotides line up with TRBD2. The V gene end was trimmed by 1 base and the J gene end by 5 bases; junction bases not matched to a gene: 3. Germline CDR1 is SGHRS and CDR2 is YFSETQ. This CDR3 has 14 residues.

The rearrangement links TRBV7-9 to TRBJ1-6; 7 bases fit TRBD1. V lost 10 bases and J lost 6; bases outside the gene matches: 15. The CDR3 has 16 amino acids. Germline lookup yields CDR1 SEHNR and CDR2 FQNEAQ (reference sequence). The CDR3 region is CATTPEGGGVNSPLHF. DNA for the CDR3: TGTGCCACCACTCCCGAAGGAGGGGGCGTTAATTCACCCCTCCACTTT.

The V and J genes are TRBV27 and TRBJ2-5; 8 nucleotides line up with TRBD2. The V gene's germline CDR1 is MNHEY and CDR2 SMNVEV (reference sequence). The CDR3 runs 14 residues. V was clipped by 2 bases and J by 6 bases; unmatched bases: 5. This chain's CDR3 is CASSLEAGGQTQYF. The CDR3 coding sequence is TGTGCCAGCAGTTTAGAGGCGGGGGGCCAGACCCAGTACTTC.

The chain couples TRBV6-6 to TRBJ1-4; 12 positions agree with TRBD1. V lost 2 bases, J lost 8 bases, and 3 bases stayed unmatched. The CDR3 is 15 residues long. CDR1 and CDR2 from the germline V gene are MNHNY and SVGAGI (reference sequence). The CDR3 DNA follows: TGTGCCAGCAGTTACGGGACAGGGGGCTTGGAAAAACTGTTTTTT. This sequence encodes CASSYGTGGLEKLFF.